One TCR beta chain is described in this entry. Its antigen is currently unknown. The table came from immunoSEQ multiplex PCR; TCRdb's copy has only in-frame clones and leaves some out. This table has about 80,000 clones, almost 97% appearing once. This sample was taken from a study of T cell clonotyping in hematopoietic cell transplantation. The study's findings and limits: Broader posttransplant TCR repertoire diversity was predicted by graft donor and pretransplant recipient Inverse Simpson Index values. Pathologically expanded recipient clonotypes increased progressively from day 30 to day 180 as diversity fell. Without cell sorting, CD4 versus CD8 contributions remain unresolved.

The time point is: recipient sample about 28 days before transplant, after cytoreduction. Samples: about 28 days before transplant, then days 30, 100 and 180 after. CDR1 is SEHNR, CDR2 FQNEAQ, per germline (reference sequence). V lost 2 bases and J 0 bases, leaving 16 bases between the germline ends. The CDR3 length is 17 residues. The origin of this receptor is a woman between 50 and 59 years old with acute myeloid leukemia. Some clones in this sample may be carry-over from other donors' samples. The sample in question was peripheral blood mononuclear cells, obtained before stem cell transplant. The chain employs TRBV7-9 and TRBJ1-1; D ambiguous. The CDR3 DNA is TGTGCCAGCAGCTTATCAGTTTCCTGGACGGTGAACACTGAAGCTTTCTTT. Protein sequence: CASSLSVSWTVNTEAFF.